This T cell receptor (beta chain) was identified during a study of T-cell memory formation after mild COVID-19. At the level of the study: The study found TCR clusters largely donor specific.

In this sample, this clonotype turned up many times. Antigen: not known. General study points: The finding that pre-infection memory included some responding clones suggested that cross-reactive memory joined. Largely, contracting CD4+ clones fell within CM and EM, and contracting CD8+ clones within EMRA.

Germline lookup yields CDR1 SGHTA and CDR2 FQGNSA. The J segment lost 4 bases and the V segment lost 5 bases, leaving 5 bases of the junction unmatched. The CDR3 has 15 residues. Libraries for TCRalpha and TCRbeta carried sample barcodes and unique molecular identifiers via 5'RACE. TCRdb used MiXCR to reprocess the 5' RACE reads, holding one entry per CDR3 protein. The data show approximately 240,000 distinct CDR3 sequences, 16% seen once. The chain combines TRBV7-2 with TRBJ2-1; 10 nucleotides match TRBD2. The clonotype originates from a man between 18 and 29 years old who had mild COVID-19 (a few samples of this study predate the infection). Cell type and time point are not known. The specimen was PBMCs or a T cell subset sorted from them (not recorded which). The CDR3 is CASSRAGGTYNEQFF. The CDR3 bases are TGTGCCAGCAGCCGAGCGGGGGGGACATACAATGAGCAGTTCTTC. Full variable domain (missing parts from reference TRBV7-2 and TRBJ2-1): GAGVSQSPSNKVTEKGKDVELRCDPISGHTALYWYRQSLGQGLEFLIYFQGNSAPDKSGLPSDRFSAERTGGSVSTLTIQRTQQEDSAVYLCASSRAGGTYNEQFFGPGTRLTVL.